The rows below give T cell receptor beta chains drawn from one sample of a study of T cell repertoires in cytomegalovirus infection. Their cognate antigens are unknown. TCRdb independently ran MiXCR on the reads; one entry per CDR3 protein. The sample has approximately 990,000 distinct CDR3 sequences, approximately 33% seen once. The specimen comprised cultured CD8+ T cells from PBMCs, sampled from culture after CMV antigen stimulation. These receptors were taken from a human donor in good health (CMV status not recorded). Some clones in this sample may be carry-over from other donors' samples. Both conserved end residues are part of each CDR3. The D gene is left open where the match is weak.

NA	TRBJ1-2	TRBV19	CASRPDSGEFGGYTF
NA	TRBJ2-5	TRBV4-1	CASSQEPTGNLLETQYF
TRBD2	TRBJ2-2	TRBV20-1	CSAPSSGGSHTGELFF
NA	TRBJ2-7	TRBV6-2/TRBV6-3	CASTGTETYEQYF
NA	TRBJ2-3	TRBV6-2/TRBV6-3	CATKTKGHFSTDTQYF
TRBD2	TRBJ2-7	TRBV5-1	CASSAGAGTTSYEQYF
TRBD1	TRBJ2-1	TRBV4-2	CASSQADPGTGYNEQFF
TRBD2	TRBJ2-3	TRBV6-5	CASSYRGGLAEGTDTQYF
NA	TRBJ2-5	TRBV7-9	CASSLAPGLLGQETQYF
NA	TRBJ2-3	TRBV6-1	CASSYRVYSTDTQYF
TRBD1	TRBJ1-6	TRBV10-3	CAISDGTERPNSPLHF
NA	TRBJ2-7	TRBV6-5	CASTPGRDGRLYEQYF
NA	TRBJ1-4	TRBV28	CASSPPRTDEKLFF
NA	TRBJ1-5	TRBV5-1	CASSKSGSNQPQHF
TRBD2	TRBJ2-5	TRBV7-2	CASSPTLGTSGGEGTQYF
NA	TRBJ2-5	TRBV2	CASSEYGPERETQYF
NA	TRBJ1-5	TRBV10-2	CASSSRSPNQPQHF
TRBD2	TRBJ2-1	TRBV7-9	CASSGTSGGPNEQFF
NA	TRBJ1-2	TRBV28	CASSSQSREIPTGYTF
NA	TRBJ2-2	TRBV7-9	CASSLGSGNTGELFF
NA	TRBJ1-2	TRBV12-3/TRBV12-4	CASTPGNPLVYGYTF
TRBD2	TRBJ2-3	TRBV7-2	CASSLVVFVGGTDDTQYF
NA	TRBJ1-5	TRBV19	CASSMGRGQPQHF
NA	TRBJ1-4	TRBV7-6	CASSLRSRATNEKLFF
NA	TRBJ1-5	TRBV5-1	CASSPDHLYQPQHF
NA	TRBJ1-6	TRBV6-6	CASIKGNSPLHF
NA	TRBJ1-5	TRBV7-9	CASSLRRSYSNQPQHF
NA	TRBJ1-5	TRBV20-1	CSARVGPFGNQPQHF
NA	TRBJ1-3	TRBV11-2	CASSLRPGSASGNTIYF
NA	TRBJ1-1	TRBV6-2/TRBV6-3	CASSLGQLISEAFF
NA	TRBJ1-5	TRBV6-6	CASSYSASQPQHF
TRBD2	TRBJ2-1	TRBV7-9	CASSQTSGEYNEQFF
NA	TRBJ2-1	TRBV10-3	CAITRTDGSYNEQFF
TRBD1	TRBJ2-7	TRBV5-1	CASTWDRLALYDEQYF
NA	TRBJ2-7	TRBV7-2	CASSLEGSSYEQYF
TRBD1	TRBJ2-1	TRBV6-1	CASEIQGIPYNEQFF